Each of the 32 T cell receptor beta chains below was sequenced from the same sample in a study of cytomegalovirus exposure and HLA in healthy donors (dated by TCRdb to the late 2010s). The library was generated by the immunoSEQ multiplex PCR assay. For the multiplex PCR, a mixture combining 60 forward primers for TCR Vbeta segments and 13 reverse primers for TCR Jbeta segments was used. In TCRdb, the immuneACCESS table is reduced to in-frame sequences with V and J assigned. These tables do not hold every clone; where another copy was compared, an unresolved V gene accounts for under half, and the others remain unexplained. This sample is represented by around 80,000 clones; over 70% of them were singletons. The top ten clones comprise 5.5% to 6% of the sample. Sequences were obtained from PBMCs. The receptors here all came from a man aged 18-30 years in good health and CMV-seropositive.

V usage is TRBV9 and J usage is TRBJ1-5; no firm D call. The ends were cut back, 4 bases at V and 5 bases at J, with 10 bases in the middle. Germline CDR1 reads SGDLS; CDR2 reads YYNGEE. The CDR3 contains 13 residues. CDR3 sequence reads: CASSFGDDQPQHF. Here the CDR3 DNA reads TGTGCCAGCAGCTTCGGAGACGATCAGCCCCAGCATTTT.

The chain's CDR3 is CASSEGNQPQHF. CDR3 coding DNA: TGTGCCAGCAGCGAGGGAAATCAGCCCCAGCATTTT. The V call is TRBV27, the J call TRBJ1-5; D call uncertain. Germline V lookup: CDR1 MNHEY, CDR2 SMNVEV (reference sequence). Trimming stripped 6 bases from V and 4 bases from J, with 7 bases between. This CDR3 contains 12 residues.

The chain joins TRBV7-2 to TRBJ2-3; 8 nucleotides align to TRBD2. CDR3 length equals 14 residues. Germline V gives CDR1 SGHTA, CDR2 FQGNSA. V lost 2 bases, J lost 8 bases, and 6 bases stayed unmatched. This chain's CDR3 is CASSLRAGEGTQYF. The CDR3 DNA is TGTGCCAGCAGCTTACGAGCGGGAGAAGGTACGCAGTATTTT.

This chain joins TRBV7-9 and TRBJ1-1, with TRBD1 matching 8 bases. Germline CDR1 is SEHNR and CDR2 is FQNEAQ (reference sequence). The CDR3 length is 17 residues. The V segment lost 5 bases and the J segment 4 bases; nucleotides outside the gene matches: 15. The CDR3 DNA is TGTGCCAGCAGCCTCGGACAGGGACAGTCCCTTGGCACTGAAGCTTTCTTT. This encodes CASSLGQGQSLGTEAFF.

The chain is built from TRBV4-2 and TRBJ2-7; possibly TRBD1 for D (7 bases). From germline, CDR1 is LGHNA and CDR2 YNFKEQ. V gave up 7 bases and J gave up 2 bases, with 18 bases separating them. This CDR3 region has 15 residues. CDR3 in amino acids: CASTTQQGGPYEQYF. CDR3 bases: TGTGCCAGCACCACACAGCAGGGGGGCCCCTACGAGCAGTACTTC.

This sequence joins TRBV4-1 and TRBJ2-7; the D gene is possibly TRBD1 (5 bases). This CDR3 region has 13 residues. CDR1 MGHRA and CDR2 YSYEKL come from the germline V gene. V was trimmed by 0 bases and J by 3 bases, leaving 6 bases between them. Here the CDR3 DNA reads TGCGCCAGCAGCCAAGATAGGGGCTACGAGCAGTACTTC. Translated, it gives CASSQDRGYEQYF.

This sequence joins TRBV9 and TRBJ2-7; 8 bases match TRBD1. CDR3 size: 15 residues. Trimming at V came to 4 bases and at J to 2 bases, leaving 8 bases not matched to a gene. CDR1 SGDLS and CDR2 YYNGEE come from the germline V gene. CDR3 sequence (DNA): TGTGCCAGCAGCCCCGGACAGGGACCCGCCTACGAGCAGTACTTC. As protein: CASSPGQGPAYEQYF.

V gene TRBV6-1 combines with J gene TRBJ1-5; 7 bases align to TRBD1. V shed 0 bases and J 4 bases; nucleotides not matched to a gene: 3. This CDR3 spans 15 amino acids. Germline-derived CDR1 and CDR2 are MNHNS and SASEGT. The CDR3 loop reads CASSEAGGANQPQHF. CDR3 DNA sequence: TGTGCCAGCAGTGAAGCAGGGGGCGCAAATCAGCCCCAGCATTTT.

The rearrangement joins TRBV6-5 to TRBJ2-7, with a weak D call TRBD1 (5 bases). This CDR3 has 15 residues. The germline V gene has CDR1 MNHEY and CDR2 SVGAGI. V was shortened by 2 bases and J by 1 base, with 12 bases between the two germline ends. The CDR3 here is CASSYGRVPSYEQYF. The CDR3 bases are TGTGCCAGCAGTTACGGCAGGGTACCTTCCTACGAGCAGTACTTC.

The chain links TRBV19 to TRBJ2-5; D is possibly TRBD1 (6 bases). The germline V gene has CDR1 LNHDA and CDR2 SQIVND (reference sequence). The length of the CDR3 is 14 residues. Trimming pared 6 bases from V and 5 bases from J, leaving 16 bases between. The CDR3 DNA reads TGTGCCAGTAGCAACATAGGGGGATGGGAGACCCAGTACTTC. It codes for CASSNIGGWETQYF.

This clone was found a few times. The rearrangement links TRBV6-4 to TRBJ2-3; D remains unclear. Germline CDR1 reads MRHNA; CDR2 reads SNTAGT. V dropped 3 bases and J dropped 2 bases, with 6 bases sitting between them. This CDR3 contains 13 residues. In DNA form, the CDR3 reads TGTGCCAGCAGTGAAGAGGCCACAGATACGCAGTATTTT. This translates into CASSEEATDTQYF.

The chain joins TRBV29-1 to TRBJ2-7; unclear D gene. The CDR3 is 12 amino acids. V was trimmed by 6 bases and J by 0 bases, leaving 9 bases between them. In germline, CDR1 is SQVTM, CDR2 ANQGSEA. The DNA for the CDR3 is TGCAGCGTATTGGTAGTCTCCTACGAGCAGTACTTC. This codes for CSVLVVSYEQYF.

The gene calls are TRBV18 and TRBJ1-5; 8 nucleotides agree with TRBD1. CDR3 length: 15 residues. CDR1 is KGHSH, CDR2 LQKENI, per germline. Trimming cost V 3 bases and J 6 bases; bases outside gene matches: 7. CDR3 residues: CASSPTGVEGQPQHF. DNA of the CDR3: TGTGCCAGCTCACCGACAGGGGTGGAAGGTCAGCCCCAGCATTTT.

The V call is TRBV6-4, the J call TRBJ1-1, with 7 bases that match TRBD1. Germline CDR1 is MRHNA and CDR2 is SNTAGT. V shed 2 bases, J shed 4 bases, and the junction held 16 bases outside the gene matches. The CDR3 runs to 18 residues. The CDR3 region is CASSDPSRATGEATEAFF. The CDR3 nucleotides are TGTGCCAGCAGTGACCCGTCGCGGGCCACAGGGGAGGCCACTGAAGCTTTCTTT.

The V call is TRBV4-1, the J call TRBJ1-5, with 9 bases aligning to TRBD1. The ends lost 4 bases at V and 4 bases at J; junction bases unmatched: 5. Germline CDR1 is MGHRA and CDR2 is YSYEKL. CDR3 length equals 15 residues. In nucleotides, the CDR3 is TGCGCCAGCAGCCCAATGACAGGGGGGAATCAGCCCCAGCATTTT. Its protein product is CASSPMTGGNQPQHF.

This clone was seen a handful of times. This sequence joins TRBV6-1 and TRBJ2-7; D is possibly TRBD2 (6 bases). The germline V and J ends were trimmed by 4 bases and 1 base, with 11 bases remaining between them. The CDR3 extends over 14 amino acids. Germline CDR1 reads MNHNS; CDR2 reads SASEGT. The CDR3 is CASSAGAASYEQYF. The DNA for the CDR3 is TGTGCCAGCAGTGCGGGAGCTGCTTCCTACGAGCAGTACTTC.

The rearrangement uses TRBV7-8 and TRBJ2-7; 12 nucleotides align to TRBD2. CDR1 and CDR2 from the germline V gene are SGHVS and FQNEAQ. The J segment lost 4 bases and the V segment lost 5 bases, leaving 6 bases of the junction unmatched. This CDR3 is 15 amino acids long. The CDR3 DNA reads as TGTGCCAGCAGCGTCACTAGCGGGAGGATGTACGAGCAGTACTTC. It codes for CASSVTSGRMYEQYF.

The genes are TRBV5-6 and TRBJ2-1; TRBD2 might be the D (5 bases). V shed 4 bases and J shed 5 bases, with 10 bases lying between them. Germline values: CDR1 SGHDT, CDR2 YYEEEE. The CDR3 runs 13 residues. CDR3 in amino acids: CASSPGKNNEQFF. The CDR3 DNA is TGTGCCAGCAGCCCCGGGAAAAACAATGAGCAGTTCTTC.

This clone was detected a few times. This rearrangement joins TRBV19 to TRBJ1-1; tentatively, D is TRBD1 (6 bases). CDR1 LNHDA and CDR2 SQIVND come from the germline V gene (reference sequence). Trimming took 4 bases from V and 6 from J, leaving 18 bases between them. The CDR3 spans 15 residues. CDR3 DNA sequence: TGTGCCAGTAGTAGGGACACAGGGTTTCTTGCTGAAGCTTTCTTT. Translated, it gives CASSRDTGFLAEAFF.

In its sample, this clone was seen a few times. The chain uses TRBV21-1 and TRBJ2-7; TRBD2 reflects the table's D call only, with no check against the DNA. TRBV21-1 is a documented pseudogene. The CDR3 totals 13 residues. In nucleotides, the CDR3 is TGTGCCCCCCGGGAAGTGAGGAACTACGAGCAGTACTTC. Amino acid sequence: CAPREVRNYEQYF.

The chain employs TRBV11-3 and TRBJ2-1; no clear D gene. Germline CDR1 SGHNT, CDR2 YENEEA. The ends were cut back, 5 bases at V and 9 bases at J, with 17 bases in the middle. The CDR3 sequence is 14 residues long. Here the CDR3 reads CASSPPGSLREQFF. CDR3 sequence (DNA): TGTGCCAGCAGCCCCCCGGGTTCGTTACGTGAGCAGTTCTTC.

V gene TRBV2 combines with J gene TRBJ1-4, with 10 nucleotides matching TRBD1. CDR1 SNHLY and CDR2 FYNNEI come from the germline V gene. V shed 5 bases and J 6 bases; nucleotides not matched to a gene: 9. The CDR3 loop spans 16 amino acids. The CDR3 coding sequence is TGTGCCAGCAGTAACCGGGACAGGGGAAGGGATGAAAAACTGTTTTTT. Protein sequence: CASSNRDRGRDEKLFF.

The CDR3 coding sequence is TGCAGCGTACGGGAGGGGAACGAGCAGTACTTC. Encoded protein: CSVREGNEQYF. V is TRBV29-1 and J is TRBJ2-7; 8 bases agree with TRBD2. Germline CDR1 and CDR2: SQVTM and ANQGSEA. After removal of 6 bases from V and 5 bases from J, the junction contained 3 bases not matched to a gene. The CDR3 length is 11 residues.

V gene TRBV14 combines with J gene TRBJ2-1; no definite D call. Germline V CDR1 and CDR2: SGHDN, FVKESK. This CDR3 is built from 16 residues. V was pared by 2 bases and J by 0 bases, with 11 bases between. The CDR3 protein is CASSQTARSSYNEQFF. The CDR3 region has the DNA TGTGCCAGCAGCCAAACGGCGAGGAGCTCCTACAATGAGCAGTTCTTC.

This chain connects TRBV15 to TRBJ2-7; 8 nucleotides agree with TRBD2. V was pared by 0 bases and J by 5 bases, with 6 bases of the junction left unmatched. The germline V gene encodes CDR1 LNHNV and CDR2 YYDKDF (reference sequence). CDR3 length: 15 residues. Written as DNA, the CDR3 is TGTGCCACCAGCAGAGATTCAGCGGGAGAGGACGAGCAGTACTTC. Encoded protein: CATSRDSAGEDEQYF.

The chain's CDR3 is CSVGPRQGRNTGELFF. The CDR3 DNA reads TGCAGCGTTGGCCCCCGGCAGGGCCGGAACACCGGGGAGCTGTTTTTT. The chain carries TRBV29-1 and TRBJ2-2, with D maybe TRBD1 (5 bases). CDR3 length: 16 amino acids. The germline V and J ends were trimmed by 4 bases and 1 base, with 16 bases remaining between them. Per the germline V gene, CDR1 is SQVTM and CDR2 is ANQGSEA.

The V and J genes are TRBV11-2 and TRBJ1-1; 8 bases align to TRBD1. V dropped 4 bases and J dropped 0; count of bases not matched to a gene: 7. The CDR3 runs to 16 residues. Germline assignment: CDR1 SGHAT and CDR2 FQNNGV. The CDR3 loop is CASSSRQGLLNTEAFF. In DNA form, the CDR3 reads TGTGCCAGCAGCTCCCGACAGGGGCTTTTGAACACTGAAGCTTTCTTT.

This clone was recorded only once. At one boundary the junction diverges from the germline segment, which might be a read error. The chain joins TRBV7-7 to TRBJ2-3; 8 bases match TRBD1. The CDR3 consists of 13 residues. Germline V gives CDR1 SSHAT, CDR2 FNYEAQ (reference sequence). This CDR3 is CASSSTGVDTQYF. CDR3 in DNA: TGTGCTAGCAGCTCGACAGGGGTGGATACGCAGTATTTT.

This sequence joins TRBV4-1 and TRBJ1-3; 8 bases agree with TRBD1. The germline CDR1 and CDR2 sequences are MGHRA and YSYEKL. The CDR3 runs 16 residues. V trimming: 2 bases; J trimming: 9 bases; junction bases outside the gene matches: 12. The CDR3 sequence: CASSQKLIRGPFTIYF. CDR3 bases: TGCGCCAGCAGCCAAAAACTAATCAGGGGGCCATTCACCATATATTTT.

The chain combines TRBV2 with TRBJ2-5; the match to TRBD2 covers 11 bases. V trimming: 7 bases; J trimming: 5 bases; junction bases outside the gene matches: 9. CDR1 is SNHLY and CDR2 is FYNNEI in the germline V gene. The CDR3 runs to 15 residues. This CDR3 is CASNKMGLAEETQYF. CDR3 in DNA: TGTGCCAGCAATAAAATGGGACTAGCGGAGGAGACCCAGTACTTC.

Here the CDR3 DNA reads TGTGCCAGCACTAAAGTGCGCTGCCTCCCCTCTGATGAGCAGTTCTTC. Its protein is CASTKVRCLPSDEQFF. The genes are TRBV21-1 and TRBJ2-1; the table's D call, TRBD2, was not checked against the DNA. TRBV21-1 is reported as a pseudogene. The CDR3 length is 16 residues.

This clone was seen only a few times. This chain connects TRBV5-1 to TRBJ2-1; 8 bases match TRBD2. The germline gives CDR1 SGHRS, CDR2 YFSETQ. The CDR3 covers 15 residues. V dropped 5 bases and J dropped 10; count of bases not matched to a gene: 14. CDR3 residues: CASSPPGPPGGEQFF. DNA for the CDR3: TGCGCCAGCAGTCCCCCGGGACCGCCGGGGGGGGAGCAGTTCTTC.